These T cell receptor beta chains were read from a single sample in a study of human T cells and chemical hapten exposure. TCRdb called the RACE reads again in MiXCR, with one record for every CDR3 protein. The sample carries some 380,000 distinct CDR3 sequences, nearly 5% recorded once. Sequenced here: whole blood, sampled in connection with sensitization to the hapten diphenylcyclopropenone (DPC). These receptors came from a woman between 45 and 60 years old with alopecia areata. Some clones in this sample may be carry-over from other donors' samples. CDR3s include the opening cysteine and the closing phenylalanine or tryptophan. The D gene is left open where the match is weak. Clone size, where shown, is once, few, many, or a class for clones that have expanded.

>many|TRBJ2-3|-|TRBV7-9
TGTGCCAGCACATCGCGAACAGATACGCAGTATTTT
CASTSRTDTQYF
>-|TRBJ2-3|-|TRBV10-3
TGTGCCATAGGGAGCGGGCCTAGCACAGATACGCAGTATTTT
CAIGSGPSTDTQYF
>-|TRBJ1-2|-|TRBV3-1
TGTGCCAGCAGCCCCGGTATTGAGGGGCGATTTTCTAACTATGGCTACACCTTC
CASSPGIEGRFSNYGYTF
>many|TRBJ2-7|-|TRBV20-1
TGCAGTGCTACCAGTAGAGCGATCGGCTACGAGCAGTACTTC
CSATSRAIGYEQYF
>-|TRBJ2-1|TRBD2|TRBV11-3
TGTGCCAGCAGCTTGACGGGGGGGTCGTTCAATGAGCAGTTCTTC
CASSLTGGSFNEQFF
>many|TRBJ2-2|-|TRBV13
TGTGCCAGCAGCTTACGCGGGGATTACACCGGGGAGCTGTTTTTT
CASSLRGDYTGELFF
>many|TRBJ2-7|-|TRBV12-3/TRBV12-4
TGTGCCAGCAAAAGCTCGGGACGGAGGTACGAGCAGTACTTC
CASKSSGRRYEQYF
>many|TRBJ2-3|TRBD1|TRBV7-2
TGTGCCAGCAGCTTAGCGAAGGGGGCGTCCCGCACAGATACGCAGTATTTT
CASSLAKGASRTDTQYF
>few|TRBJ1-1|-|TRBV6-5
TGTGCCAGCAGCCCAATGGGTTGGGAGGAAGCTTTCTTT
CASSPMGWEEAFF
>many|TRBJ1-2|-|TRBV7-8
TGTGCCAGCAGCTCGCCCCCTACCGGGACGGTCGAATTTGGCTACACCTTC
CASSSPPTGTVEFGYTF
>few|TRBJ2-5|TRBD1|TRBV5-5
TGTGCCAGCAGCACTGACAGGGGGCTTCAAGAGACCCAGTACTTC
CASSTDRGLQETQYF
>-|TRBJ2-5|TRBD2|TRBV6-5
TGTGCCAGCAGCGGACTAGCGGTTCAAGAGACCCAGTACTTC
CASSGLAVQETQYF
>many|TRBJ2-2|-|TRBV21-1
TGTGCCAGCAGCCGCGGGATTGAGAACACCGGGGAGCTGTTTTTT
CASSRGIENTGELFF
>many|TRBJ1-1|-|TRBV12-3/TRBV12-4
TGTGCCAGCAGCAGGCTGGACCGGAACACTGAAGCTTTCTTT
CASSRLDRNTEAFF
>many|TRBJ1-1|TRBD1|TRBV10-2
TGCGCCAGCAGTGATGGGGGGGACAGCCGGAACACTGAAGCTTTCTTT
CASSDGGDSRNTEAFF
>many|TRBJ2-2|-|TRBV14
TGTGCCAGCAGCCAAGATTATAACGGGGAGCTGTTTTTT
CASSQDYNGELFF
>many|TRBJ1-6|TRBD1|TRBV3-1
TGTGCCAGCAGTCATGGACAGGCCTATAATTCACCCCTCCACTTT
CASSHGQAYNSPLHF
>few|TRBJ2-3|TRBD1|TRBV11-2
TGTGCCAGCACTCGCGTACAGGGGGCGCTGGGAACAGATACGCAGTATTTT
CASTRVQGALGTDTQYF
>many|TRBJ2-5|TRBD2|TRBV3-1
TGTGCCAGCAGCCAACCCACTAGCGGGGGAGAAGAGACCCAGTACTTC
CASSQPTSGGEETQYF
>few|TRBJ2-3|TRBD2|TRBV6-5
TGTGCGTCCAGCGTCGGGAGGGCGACAGATACGCAGTATTTT
CASSVGRATDTQYF
>few|TRBJ2-5|TRBD2|TRBV5-4
TGTGCCAGCAGCTTTGAGCGGGGCCAAGAGACCCAGTACTTC
CASSFERGQETQYF
>few|TRBJ2-3|-|TRBV5-6
TGTGCCAGCAGCCCTGAGGGCAAAAATACGCAGTATTTT
CASSPEGKNTQYF
>many|TRBJ2-7|TRBD1|TRBV5-8
TGTGCCAGCAGTAGTTTCGGGACAGGACCCTACGAGCAGTACTTC
CASSSFGTGPYEQYF
>many|TRBJ1-5|-|TRBV6-1
TGTGCCAGCAGCGGACCGGGAGATAGCAATCAGCCCCAGCATTTT
CASSGPGDSNQPQHF
>many|TRBJ1-1|TRBD1|TRBV12-3/TRBV12-4
TGTGCCAGCAGTCCGGGGGACAGGGGCCAATCTGAAGCTTTCTTT
CASSPGDRGQSEAFF
>many|TRBJ2-3|-|TRBV9
TGTGCCAGCAGCGTGGTGCAGGGAGGAAGCACAGATACGCAGTATTTT
CASSVVQGGSTDTQYF
>many|TRBJ2-1|TRBD2|TRBV6-2/TRBV6-3
TGTGCCAGCAGTTCCACGACTAGCGGGAGGGTTCAGGAGCAGTTCTTC
CASSSTTSGRVQEQFF
>few|TRBJ2-2|TRBD2|TRBV7-9
TGTGCCAGCAGACGAAGCGGGGTGTCTAACACCGGGGAGCTGTTTTTT
CASRRSGVSNTGELFF
>few|TRBJ1-1|-|TRBV10-2
TGCGCCAGCAGTGTCGACAGTACTGGAGGGAAAACTGAAGCTTTCTTT
CASSVDSTGGKTEAFF
>-|TRBJ2-1|TRBD1|TRBV19
TGTGCCAGTAGTATAGATCCCTGGACAGGGCCAACTTACAATGAGCAGTTCTTC
CASSIDPWTGPTYNEQFF